This T cell receptor beta chain is from a study of Ad26.COV2.S vaccination and SARS-CoV-2 variants. Study-wide context: Intramuscular Ad26.COV2.S at 5x10^10 or 1x10^11 viral particles.

Libraries were prepared by immunoSEQ multiplex PCR; TCRdb keeps only in-frame clonotypes and omits some of them. The sample has fewer than 900,000 clones, more than 80% seen once. Treatment indicated: roughly 18 received Ad26.COV2.S at low or high dose, single or two shots; several received placebo; per-sample allocation not given. The samples date from day 63 after the first vaccine or placebo injection. CDR1 is SGHRS and CDR2 is YFSETQ in the germline V gene. The CDR3 is made up of 12 amino acids. Trimming took off 4 bases at V and 3 bases at J, with 8 bases between the two ends. The receptor's source is a person between 18 and 60 years old who received the Ad26.COV2.S COVID-19 vaccine or a placebo. This specimen consisted of peripheral blood, obtained in a trial of Ad26.COV2.S vaccine versus placebo. The chain uses TRBV5-1 and TRBJ2-7; TRBD2 might be the D (5 bases). CDR3 protein: CASSQTSYEQYF. The CDR3, as DNA: TGCGCCAGCAGCCAAACTAGCTACGAGCAGTACTTC.